Listed below are T cell receptor beta chains from one sample, sequenced in a study of blood T cell repertoires in COVID-19. Some clones are missing from TCRdb's copy, which holds only in-frame ones; the method was immunoSEQ multiplex PCR. The sample includes around 140,000 clones, roughly 80% seen only once; the top ten take 4.8%. The sample taken for sequencing was peripheral blood. These receptors were taken from a human donor in a cohort sampled during active COVID-19. The CDR3 runs from the conserved cysteine through the conserved F or W. D genes are given only for firm matches. The size of a clone is reported for some rows only, either as once, few or many, or as a class for expanded clones.

J: TRBJ1-2
V: TRBV6-1
size: NA
D: NA
CDR3: CASSEYLGQGSNYGYTF
DNA: TGTGCCAGCAGTGAATATTTGGGGCAGGGTAGTAACTATGGCTACACCTTC

J: TRBJ2-3
V: TRBV15
size: NA
D: TRBD2
CDR3: CATSRDPSGGAGDTQYF
DNA: TGTGCCACCAGCAGAGACCCTAGCGGGGGGGCCGGAGATACGCAGTATTTT

J: TRBJ1-5
V: TRBV5-1
size: NA
D: NA
CDR3: CASSLGGDQPQHF
DNA: TGCGCCAGCAGCTTGGGGGGAGATCAGCCCCAGCATTTT

J: TRBJ2-1
V: TRBV12-5
size: NA
D: TRBD2
CDR3: CASGFGIAGGPYNEQFF
DNA: TGTGCTAGTGGTTTTGGCATAGCGGGAGGGCCCTACAATGAGCAGTTCTTC

J: TRBJ1-4
V: TRBV5-6
size: NA
D: NA
CDR3: CASSFLRVGEEKLFF
DNA: TGTGCCAGCAGCTTTCTACGGGTCGGAGAGGAAAAACTGTTTTTT

J: TRBJ2-1
V: TRBV5-1
size: NA
D: TRBD2
CDR3: CASSLRLAGGNEQFF
DNA: TGCGCCAGCAGCTTGCGACTAGCGGGAGGTAATGAGCAGTTCTTC

J: TRBJ1-1
V: TRBV7-9
size: NA
D: NA
CDR3: CASSLEREAFF
DNA: TGTGCCAGCAGCTTAGAGAGGGAAGCTTTCTTT

J: TRBJ1-5
V: TRBV4-2
size: NA
D: TRBD1
CDR3: CASSPDRDSSPTQHF
DNA: TGTGCCAGCAGCCCCGACAGGGACTCATCTCCGACCCAGCATTTT

J: TRBJ1-4
V: TRBV25-1
size: few
D: NA
CDR3: CASSVQDNEKLFF
DNA: TGTGCCAGCAGTGTCCAGGATAATGAAAAACTGTTTTTT

J: TRBJ1-2
V: TRBV6-5
size: NA
D: TRBD1
CDR3: CASSPADRANYGYTF
DNA: TGTGCCAGCAGCCCCGCCGACAGGGCCAACTATGGCTACACCTTT

J: TRBJ1-1
V: TRBV6-5
size: NA
D: TRBD1
CDR3: CASRHIDRDTEAFF
DNA: TGTGCCAGCAGACACATTGACAGGGACACTGAAGCTTTCTTT

J: TRBJ2-2
V: TRBV7-7
size: NA
D: TRBD2
CDR3: CASSNIAGSNTGELFF
DNA: TGTGCTAGCAGCAACATAGCGGGGAGCAACACCGGGGAGCTGTTTTTT

J: TRBJ1-1
V: TRBV30
size: many
D: NA
CDR3: CAWSGGHGNTEAFF
DNA: TGTGCCTGGAGTGGCGGCCATGGGAACACTGAAGCTTTCTTT

J: TRBJ1-4
V: TRBV6-5
size: NA
D: NA
CDR3: CASSPPGALNEKLFF
DNA: TGTGCCAGCAGTCCGCCAGGGGCCCTTAATGAAAAACTGTTTTTT

J: TRBJ2-3
V: TRBV5-8
size: NA
D: TRBD1
CDR3: CASSGTGVGTQYF
DNA: TGTGCCAGCAGCGGGACAGGGGTGGGTACGCAGTATTTT

J: TRBJ1-6
V: TRBV27
size: NA
D: TRBD1
CDR3: CASRRQGHNSPLHF
DNA: TGTGCCAGCAGAAGACAGGGACATAATTCACCCCTCCACTTT

J: TRBJ1-6
V: TRBV6-1
size: NA
D: TRBD1
CDR3: CASSAAGTGIVYYNSPLHF
DNA: TGTGCCAGCAGTGCCGCCGGGACAGGGATCGTTTACTATAATTCACCCCTCCACTTT

J: TRBJ2-2
V: TRBV5-4
size: few
D: TRBD1
CDR3: CASSPATGSTGELFF
DNA: TGTGCCAGCAGCCCAGCGACAGGGTCCACCGGGGAGCTGTTTTTT

J: TRBJ2-5
V: TRBV2
size: NA
D: NA
CDR3: CASSSQGSQETQYF
DNA: TGTGCCAGCAGTTCACAGGGTTCCCAAGAGACCCAGTACTTC